This T cell receptor beta chain was sequenced in a study of cytomegalovirus exposure and HLA in healthy donors. The length of the CDR3 is 11 residues. The germline V gene has CDR1 DFQATT and CDR2 SNEGSKA (reference sequence). The V end lost 3 bases, the J end lost 7 bases, and 10 bases lay between the germline ends. Vbeta (60) and Jbeta (13) primers were used in the PCR. Measured with immunoSEQ multiplex PCR; TCRdb has only the in-frame clones, and not every one. The repertoire consists of 110,000 or so clones, with just under 75% occurring once and the leading ten covering about 2%. Sequenced: PBMCs. The TCR was taken from a human donor in good health. The chain links TRBV20-1 to TRBJ2-7; TRBD2 might be the D (5 bases). The DNA of the CDR3 is TGCAGTGCTAGGGGAAAGCGGGAGCAGTACTTC. Protein product: CSARGKREQYF.